This T cell receptor (beta chain) is drawn from a study of T cell responses to AZD1222 COVID-19 vaccine. Only in-frame clones appear in the TCRdb table, and some are missing; sequencing was by immunoSEQ multiplex PCR. The profile shows 100,000 to 150,000 clones, about 92% of them singletons. Samples with a second dose at about 4 or about 12 weeks were pooled together. From germline, CDR1 is SGHTA and CDR2 FQGNSA. The CDR3 is 14 amino acids. General study results and limits: A mostly white British donor set with more females was recruited, and clonal diversity was possibly underestimated. Repertoire samples came only from after the peak T cell response. Spike-spanning, vaccine-associated CD4 TCRs were dominant at 160-218 and 743-854.

On this clone itself: The antigen is not known. One end of the junction varies from germline; a read error may be responsible.

Here the sequenced sample was peripheral blood, taken 28 days after the second AZD1222 dose. The J gene is TRBJ2-5, the V gene TRBV7-2; 12 bases line up with TRBD2. This TCR derives from an adult who received the AZD1222 COVID-19 vaccine. The CDR3 is CASSLAGGLETQYF. The CDR3 DNA is TGTGCCAGCAGCCTAGCGGGGGGGTTGGAGACCCAGTACTTC.